This T cell receptor (beta chain) was sequenced in a study of long-term antiretroviral therapy in people with HIV. The V end was cut by 5 bases, the J end by 2 bases, with 11 bases between. The germline V gene has CDR1 SGHAT and CDR2 FQNNGV. CDR3 length equals 14 residues. Version v3.0 of the immunoSEQ assay was performed at survey level. Using immunoSEQ multiplex PCR, the repertoire was profiled, and TCRdb retains in-frame clones only, with some absent. The table includes approximately 30,000 clones, approximately 85% detected once. Each specimen consisted of roughly 1-10 million cryopreserved PBMC prior to extraction of DNA.

The chain couples TRBV11-2 to TRBJ2-3; D is unclear. Sequencing was performed on unsorted PBMCs, taken 3 years after starting antiretroviral therapy. This sequence originates from a man aged 35 to 55 with HIV. DNA for the CDR3: TGTGCCAGCAGCCCGGGCCCCCTCACAGATACGCAGTATTTT. Its protein is CASSPGPLTDTQYF.